Shown below are 27 T cell receptor beta chains from a single sample sequenced in a study of PD-1 blockade in classical Hodgkin lymphoma. Time point given: newly diagnosed, previously untreated cHL patient sample. TCRdb's copy holds only in-frame clones and misses some; the assay was immunoSEQ multiplex PCR. The sample has 30,000 or so clones; approximately 94% are singletons. The sample comprised peripheral blood mononuclear cells (PBMCs). The source of these receptors is a human donor with classical Hodgkin lymphoma.

As DNA, the CDR3 is TGTGCCAGCTCCGTACAGGGCGCTAACTATGGCTACACCTTC. As protein: CASSVQGANYGYTF. J is TRBJ1-2 and V is TRBV6-1, with a weak D call TRBD1 (6 bases). V was trimmed by 8 bases and J by 0 bases, leaving 13 bases between them. The CDR3 is made up of 14 amino acids. Germline-derived CDR1 and CDR2 are MNHNS and SASEGT.

In nucleotides, the CDR3 is TGCAGCGTTAGGCTCCTATGGGGAGCTTTCTTT. As protein: CSVRLLWGAFF. V usage is TRBV29-1 and J usage is TRBJ1-1; no definite D call. This CDR3 spans 11 amino acids. V was shortened by 5 bases and J by 10 bases, with 14 bases between the two germline ends. In germline, CDR1 is SQVTM, CDR2 ANQGSEA.

The rearrangement joins TRBV28 to TRBJ2-3; TRBD2 agrees at 16 bases. The junction had 8 bases not matched to a gene; V was cut back by 3 bases and J by 14 bases. CDR1 is MDHEN, CDR2 SYDVKM, per germline. There are 15 residues in the CDR3. The DNA of the CDR3 is TGTGCCAGCAGTTTCCCGGGACTAGCGGGAGGGTTCTTGTATTTT. Its protein product is CASSFPGLAGGFLYF.

The rearrangement links TRBV6-4 to TRBJ2-2; D is possibly TRBD2 (6 bases). V lost 2 bases and J 2 bases, leaving 6 bases between the germline ends. CDR3 length: 14 amino acids. Germline V gene lookup returns CDR1 MRHNA and CDR2 SNTAGT. The CDR3 DNA follows: TGTGCCAGCAGTGACGGGACTAACACCGGGGAGCTGTTTTTT. Protein sequence: CASSDGTNTGELFF.

The chain is built from TRBV5-8 and TRBJ1-4; D gene uncertain. The CDR3 loop spans 14 amino acids. Germline V gene lookup returns CDR1 SGHTS and CDR2 YDEGEE. The V end was cut by 1 base, the J end by 5 bases, with 9 bases between. The DNA for the CDR3 is TGTGCCAGCAGCTTGTTGACACCAAATGAAAAACTGTTTTTT. Translating it yields CASSLLTPNEKLFF. The variable domain in full, with the rest retrieved from reference TRBV5-8 and TRBJ1-4, is EAGVTQSPTHLIKTRGQQATLRCSPISGHTSVYWYQQALGLGLQFLLWYDEGEERNRGNFPPRFSGRQFPNYSSELNVNALELEDSALYLCASSLLTPNEKLFFGSGTQLSVL.

The rearrangement links TRBV7-9 to TRBJ2-7; D uncertain. Deletions cut 1 base from V and 2 bases from J, with 9 bases between. Per the germline V gene, CDR1 is SEHNR and CDR2 is FQNEAQ (reference sequence). This CDR3 has 14 residues. CDR3 loop: CASSLVTTPYEQYF. DNA for the CDR3: TGTGCCAGCAGCTTAGTTACTACCCCCTACGAGCAGTACTTC. Full variable domain (missing parts from reference TRBV7-9 and TRBJ2-7): DTGVSQNPRHKITKRGQNVTFRCDPISEHNRLYWYRQTLGQGPEFLTYFQNEAQLEKSRLLSDRFSAERPKGSFSTLEIQRTEQGDSAMYLCASSLVTTPYEQYFGPGTRLTVT.

V is TRBV7-9 and J is TRBJ2-2, with D unclear. V was trimmed by 2 bases and J by 4 bases, leaving 5 bases between them. Germline CDR1 SEHNR, CDR2 FQNEAQ (reference sequence). The CDR3 length is 13 residues. This CDR3 is CASSLKVTGELFF. CDR3 in DNA: TGTGCCAGCAGCTTAAAAGTCACCGGGGAGCTGTTTTTT.

The V gene is TRBV19, the J gene TRBJ1-2; perhaps TRBD1 as D (5 bases). The germline V gene encodes CDR1 LNHDA and CDR2 SQIVND (reference sequence). V dropped 10 bases and J dropped 5 bases, with 14 bases sitting between them. This CDR3 comprises 12 residues. CDR3 sequence (DNA): TGTGCCACCAGTGGATGGGGGTATGGCTACACCTTC. Encoded protein: CATSGWGYGYTF.

V is TRBV7-3 and J is TRBJ1-2; D is ambiguous. In germline, CDR1 is SGHTA, CDR2 FQGTGA. V lost 6 bases, J lost 4 bases, and 18 bases lay in between. There are 15 residues in the CDR3. The chain's CDR3 is CASSPDRTGVYGYTF. In DNA form, the CDR3 reads TGTGCCAGCAGTCCCGATCGGACGGGAGTCTATGGCTACACCTTC.

The chain is built from TRBV6-1 and TRBJ2-1; D possibly corresponds to TRBD1 (6 bases). The germline CDR1 and CDR2 sequences are MNHNS and SASEGT. The CDR3 consists of 16 residues. V lost 2 bases to trimming and J lost 3 bases, with 14 bases between them. The CDR3 loop reads CASSEISGQYYNEQFF. The CDR3 region has the DNA TGTGCCAGCAGTGAAATAAGCGGACAGTACTACAATGAGCAGTTCTTC.

V gene TRBV2 combines with J gene TRBJ1-2; possibly TRBD1 for D (5 bases). This CDR3 is built from 19 residues. V gave up 4 bases and J gave up 3 bases, with 27 bases separating them. Looked up from germline, CDR1 is SNHLY and CDR2 is FYNNEI. CDR3 nucleotides: TGTGCCAGCAGTGGGGTAAAGGGGAAGGGTGTCCAGTACCACTATGGCTACACCTTC. The encoded protein is CASSGVKGKGVQYHYGYTF. Supplemented by reference TRBV2 and TRBJ1-2, the full variable domain reads EPEVTQTPSHQVTQMGQEVILRCVPISNHLYFYWYRQILGQKVEFLVSFYNNEISEKSEIFDDQFSVERPDGSNFTLKIRSTKLEDSAMYFCASSGVKGKGVQYHYGYTFGSGTRLTVV.

The chain has TRBV10-3 and TRBJ1-6; D unclear. Per germline, CDR1 ENHRY and CDR2 SYGVKD. The CDR3 consists of 13 residues. Trimming left V 6 bases short and J 7 bases short, with 10 bases between. The CDR3 loop reads CAIRPGQNSPLHF. The CDR3 DNA reads as TGTGCCATCAGACCGGGCCAGAATTCACCCCTCCACTTT.

V usage is TRBV29-1 and J usage is TRBJ1-1, with 7 bases fitting TRBD1. From germline, CDR1 is SQVTM and CDR2 ANQGSEA. The CDR3 sequence is 12 residues long. V lost 7 bases and J lost 11; bases outside the gene matches: 13. The CDR3 region is CSANSGTEYAFF. CDR3 coding DNA: TGCAGCGCCAATTCCGGGACAGAATACGCTTTCTTT.

V is TRBV9 and J is TRBJ2-7; a weak D match, TRBD1 (6 bases). From germline, CDR1 is SGDLS and CDR2 YYNGEE. This CDR3 comprises 13 residues. Trimming took off 3 bases at V and 2 bases at J, with 9 bases between the two ends. Here the CDR3 reads CASSGTVTYEQYF. CDR3 nucleotide sequence: TGTGCCAGCAGCGGGACAGTCACCTACGAGCAGTACTTC.

The rearrangement uses TRBV7-9 and TRBJ2-7; 7 nucleotides agree with TRBD1. The J segment lost 5 bases and the V segment lost 5 bases, leaving 6 bases of the junction unmatched. CDR3 length: 13 residues. Germline-derived CDR1 and CDR2 are SEHNR and FQNEAQ (reference sequence). The CDR3 region has the DNA TGTGCCAGCAGCCAGACAGGGTTCAACGAGCAGTACTTC. Protein: CASSQTGFNEQYF.

The chain couples TRBV5-6 to TRBJ1-1; a possible D gene is TRBD1 (6 bases). CDR3 length: 18 residues. V shed 4 bases and J shed 0 bases, with 22 bases lying between them. CDR1 is SGHDT and CDR2 is YYEEEE in the germline V gene. The CDR3 DNA follows: TGTGCCAGCAGCGATACCGGGACACTAGACTTCATGAACACTGAAGCTTTCTTT. Its translation: CASSDTGTLDFMNTEAFF.

This chain links TRBV4-1 with TRBJ1-5; 8 nucleotides line up with TRBD1. The CDR3 totals 17 residues. Per the germline V gene, CDR1 is MGHRA and CDR2 is YSYEKL. V gave up 0 bases and J gave up 4 bases; unmatched junction bases: 8. CDR3 in amino acids: CASSQDTGGQTNQPQHF. The CDR3 DNA follows: TGCGCCAGCAGCCAAGATACAGGGGGACAGACAAATCAGCCCCAGCATTTT.

The CDR3 nucleotides are TGCGCCAGCAGTTGGCAGGGTGGCACTGAAGCTTTCTTT. It codes for CASSWQGGTEAFF. The rearrangement links TRBV5-1 to TRBJ1-1, with D maybe TRBD1 (5 bases). This CDR3 contains 13 residues. Germline CDR1 reads SGHRS; CDR2 reads YFSETQ. The V end lost 5 bases, the J end lost 4 bases, and 12 bases lay between the germline ends.

The gene calls are TRBV18 and TRBJ2-7, with D unclear. The CDR3 loop spans 14 amino acids. Trimming shortened V by 3 bases and J by 9 bases, and 18 bases separated the two germline ends. Looked up from germline, CDR1 is KGHSH and CDR2 is LQKENI. The CDR3 region is CASSPPRVQARQYF. The CDR3 region has the DNA TGTGCCAGCTCACCCCCCCGGGTCCAGGCACGGCAGTACTTC. Combining the CDR3 with reference TRBV18 and TRBJ2-7 gives the whole variable domain NAGVMQNPRHLVRRRGQEARLRCSPMKGHSHVYWYRQLPEEGLKFMVYLQKENIIDESGMPKERFSAEFPKEGPSILRIQQVVRGDSAAYFCASSPPRVQARQYFGPGTRLTVT.

The J gene is TRBJ2-3, the V gene TRBV18; D could derive from TRBD1 or TRBD2 (5 bases each). The CDR3 consists of 13 residues. V was clipped by 4 bases and J by 1 base, with 6 bases between them. Germline lookup yields CDR1 KGHSH and CDR2 LQKENI. CDR3 region: CASSRDGTDTQYF. CDR3 sequence (DNA): TGTGCCAGCTCACGGGACGGCACAGATACGCAGTATTTT. The complete variable domain, with remaining parts taken from reference TRBV18 and TRBJ2-3, reads NAGVMQNPRHLVRRRGQEARLRCSPMKGHSHVYWYRQLPEEGLKFMVYLQKENIIDESGMPKERFSAEFPKEGPSILRIQQVVRGDSAAYFCASSRDGTDTQYFGPGTRLTVL.

The chain recombines TRBV9 with TRBJ1-1; D unclear. The CDR3 has 13 residues. Trimming stripped 2 bases from V and 1 base from J, with 6 bases between. Germline loops: CDR1 SGDLS, CDR2 YYNGEE. The CDR3 DNA sequence: TGTGCCAGCAGCGTGAGACAGAACACTGAAGCTTTCTTT. Translated, it gives CASSVRQNTEAFF.

The rearrangement uses TRBV2 and TRBJ2-4; 7 nucleotides align to TRBD1. V was pared by 5 bases and J by 5 bases, with 6 bases of the junction left unmatched. Germline assignment: CDR1 SNHLY and CDR2 FYNNEI. This CDR3 contains 14 residues. CDR3 residues: CASSIQGFQNIQYF. The CDR3 bases are TGTGCCAGCAGTATACAGGGGTTCCAAAACATTCAGTACTTC.

This clone was observed a handful of times. This chain links TRBV6-1 with TRBJ1-5; D is undetermined. CDR1 and CDR2 from the germline V gene are MNHNS and SASEGT. The CDR3 extends over 12 amino acids. Trimming shortened V by 8 bases and J by 4 bases, and 9 bases separated the two germline ends. The CDR3 sequence is CASQYLNQPQHF. The CDR3 DNA reads as TGTGCCAGCCAATACCTAAATCAGCCCCAGCATTTT.

This sequence joins TRBV7-3 and TRBJ2-3, with D unresolved. This CDR3 is 15 amino acids long. V lost 1 base, J lost 0 bases, and 8 bases lay in between. Germline V lookup: CDR1 SGHTA, CDR2 FQGTGA. The DNA of the CDR3 is TGTGCCAGCAGCTTAAGTTCCCTCAGCACAGATACGCAGTATTTT. Translated: CASSLSSLSTDTQYF.

The V and J genes are TRBV5-1 and TRBJ2-7, with TRBD2 matching over 8 bases. The CDR3 loop spans 13 amino acids. Per germline, CDR1 SGHRS and CDR2 YFSETQ. The V segment lost 1 base and the J segment 3 bases; nucleotides outside the gene matches: 0. CDR3 sequence reads: CASSLTSGYEQYF. DNA for the CDR3: TGCGCCAGCAGCTTGACTAGCGGCTACGAGCAGTACTTC.

The rearrangement joins TRBV10-3 to TRBJ2-1, with D unclear. The CDR3 contains 14 residues. V was shortened by 6 bases and J by 4 bases, with 13 bases between the two germline ends. The germline gives CDR1 ENHRY, CDR2 SYGVKD. The CDR3 region is CAIRGWFPYNEQFF. CDR3 in DNA: TGTGCCATCAGGGGTTGGTTCCCTTACAATGAGCAGTTCTTC.

This clone was counted a single time. This sequence joins TRBV18 and TRBJ2-3; D is uncertain. V shed 3 bases and J shed 1 base, with 8 bases lying between them. Germline CDR1 and CDR2: KGHSH and LQKENI. This CDR3 spans 14 amino acids. CDR3 protein: CASSPNFGTDTQYF. The CDR3 nucleotides read TGTGCCAGCTCACCGAATTTCGGCACAGATACGCAGTATTTT.